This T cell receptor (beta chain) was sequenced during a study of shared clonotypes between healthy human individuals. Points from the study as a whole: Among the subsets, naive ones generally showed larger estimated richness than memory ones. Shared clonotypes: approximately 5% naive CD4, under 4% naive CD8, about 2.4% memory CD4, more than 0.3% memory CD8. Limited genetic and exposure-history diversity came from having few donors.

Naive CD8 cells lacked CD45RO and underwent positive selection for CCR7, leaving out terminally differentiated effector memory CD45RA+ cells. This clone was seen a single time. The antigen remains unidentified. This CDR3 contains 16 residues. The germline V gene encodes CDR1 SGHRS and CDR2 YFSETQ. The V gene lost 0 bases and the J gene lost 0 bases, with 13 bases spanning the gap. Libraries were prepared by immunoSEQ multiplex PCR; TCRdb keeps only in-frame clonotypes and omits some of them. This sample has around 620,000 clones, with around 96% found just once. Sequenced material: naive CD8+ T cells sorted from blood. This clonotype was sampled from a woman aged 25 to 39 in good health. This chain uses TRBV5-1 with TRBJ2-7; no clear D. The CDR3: CASSLEAATSSYEQYF. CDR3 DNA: TGCGCCAGCAGCTTGGAGGCAGCCACGAGCTCCTACGAGCAGTACTTC.